This T cell receptor beta chain was captured in a study of OX40 agonist ivuxolimab in advanced cancers. About the study: Treatment received earlier with anti-PD-1, anti-PD-L1 or anti-CTLA-4 agents was allowed, and 40% had some.

Germline V CDR1 and CDR2: SGHVS, FQNEAQ. V lost 5 bases, J lost 5 bases, and 5 bases lay in between. CDR3 length: 11 amino acids. Broader study findings: In the expanded peripheral T cells, antigen specificity was never determined.

The data were produced by immunoSEQ multiplex PCR, yet TCRdb's version contains in-frame clones alone and is incomplete. The sample has over 30,000 clones, around 84% seen once. Remarks on this clone: The antigen is unknown.

The cohort excluded patients with autoimmune disease history or systemic immunosuppression. This receptor was obtained from an adult with an advanced solid tumor such as melanoma, head and neck, liver or kidney cancer. This sample comprised CD4+ or CD8+ T cells sorted from blood, obtained in a trial of the OX40 agonist ivuxolimab. The rearrangement links TRBV7-8 to TRBJ2-3; D remains unclear. CDR3 sequence (DNA): TGTGCCAGCAGCATAGGAGATACGCAGTATTTT. It is translated as CASSIGDTQYF.